This T cell receptor beta chain stems from a study of blood T cell repertoires in COVID-19. About the study: Acute-phase and convalescent COVID-19 samples originated in the United States, Italy and Spain.

Participants reported their clinical history, and cohort assignment relied on those reports. Methods used by the authors: The authors estimated nucleated cell counts from reference gene primer amplification. Data came from immunoSEQ multiplex PCR; TCRdb stores just in-frame clones and leaves some out. The V and J calls and the clone size are those of that table, but D and trimming were determined from the DNA. Among a few hundred thousand clones listed, under 95% were seen once. The CDR3 is 14 residues long. Germline assignment: CDR1 MNHNY and CDR2 SVGAGI (reference sequence). V dropped 10 bases and J dropped 7 bases, with 20 bases sitting between them.

This receptor was taken from a woman under 40 who had recovered from COVID-19. The chain links TRBV6-6 to TRBJ1-5, with D tentatively TRBD1 (6 bases). The source material was PBMCs or T cells enriched from blood (not recorded which). This CDR3 reads CATRGGSGRQPQHF. The CDR3 bases are TGTGCCACCAGGGGAGGGTCAGGGAGACAGCCCCAGCATTTT.